This paragraph covers one T cell receptor beta chain sequence. These data come from a study of T cell changes during pregnancy in multiple sclerosis. Trimming removed 2 bases from V and 1 base from J; junction bases left unmatched: 11. Germline V gives CDR1 SEHNR, CDR2 FQNEAQ (reference sequence). The CDR3 loop spans 17 amino acids. Using immunoSEQ multiplex PCR, the repertoire was profiled, and TCRdb retains in-frame clones only, with some absent. Of about 84,000 clones listed, 94% are singletons. This specimen was peripheral blood, taken in the second trimester of pregnancy. The genes are TRBV7-9 and TRBJ2-7, with TRBD1 matching over 7 bases. This receptor was taken from a female donor in good health, enrolled as a control in a pregnancy study. CDR3 loop: CASSLLDPDRFSYEQYF. The CDR3 DNA reads as TGTGCCAGCAGCTTACTAGATCCGGACAGGTTTTCCTACGAGCAGTACTTC.